One and the same sample provided the 5 T cell receptor beta chains below, sequenced in a study of cytomegalovirus exposure and HLA in healthy donors. Method: immunoSEQ multiplex PCR; TCRdb's copy keeps in-frame clones and lacks some. The profile covers about 130,000 clones, with 89% appearing a single time and around 1.2% taken by the ten largest. The sequenced sample was PBMCs. These receptors were taken from a young woman in good health and CMV-seronegative.

This clone was detected only once. The chain couples TRBV4-1 to TRBJ2-1; D is uncertain. Trimming removed 4 bases at V and 0 bases at J, with 10 bases between. From germline, CDR1 is MGHRA and CDR2 YSYEKL. The CDR3 is 15 residues long. CDR3 sequence (DNA): TGCGCCAGCAGCCCATTGGAGAACTCCTACAATGAGCAGTTCTTC. This gives the protein CASSPLENSYNEQFF.

V usage is TRBV2 and J usage is TRBJ1-6; maybe TRBD1 (6 bases). Germline V CDR1 and CDR2: SNHLY, FYNNEI. CDR3 length: 14 residues. Trimming removed 1 base at V and 10 bases at J, with 11 bases between. As DNA, the CDR3 is TGTGCCAGCAGTGAAGGCCAGGGGAGCTCACCCCTCCACTTT. As protein: CASSEGQGSSPLHF.

This chain uses TRBV19 with TRBJ1-3; a possible D gene is TRBD1 (6 bases). CDR1 is LNHDA, CDR2 SQIVND, per germline (reference sequence). This CDR3 has 17 amino acids. The V gene lost 3 bases and the J gene lost 0 bases, with 15 bases spanning the gap. The CDR3, as DNA: TGTGCCAGTAGTATCCGGCAGGACAGCCACTCTGGAAACACCATATATTTT. Its translation: CASSIRQDSHSGNTIYF.

The chain links TRBV4-1 to TRBJ2-2; no clear D gene. V shed 6 bases and J shed 7 bases, with 15 bases lying between them. The CDR3 covers 14 residues. In germline, CDR1 is MGHRA, CDR2 YSYEKL. The CDR3 nucleotides are TGCGCCAGCAGGCGGCCTGAGAGGAGCGGGGAGCTGTTTTTT. Translation gives CASRRPERSGELFF.

This chain uses TRBV18 with TRBJ2-7; TRBD2 matches 7 bases. V shed 3 bases and J 6 bases; nucleotides not matched to a gene: 2. This CDR3 is 12 amino acids long. Germline CDR1 and CDR2: KGHSH and LQKENI. The CDR3 loop is CASSPREGEQYF. CDR3 in DNA: TGTGCCAGCTCACCTAGGGAGGGCGAGCAGTACTTC.